The present entry profiles one T cell receptor beta chain with its context. These data originate in a study of identical twins. After template switching added a universal primer site, the resulting cDNA carried unique molecular identifiers. In TCRdb, the 5' RACE reads were re-called with MiXCR into one record per CDR3 protein. The top ten hold 4% to 5.5% of the sample, which has roughly 690,000 distinct CDR3 sequences, 21% seen once. Every donor was a healthy Caucasian. Trimming stripped 5 bases from V and 5 bases from J, with 24 bases between. From germline, CDR1 is MNHNS and CDR2 SASEGT. The CDR3 runs 17 residues. The sample was also linked to a second study, of T cells expressing NK-cell markers.

The sequenced material came from PBMCs. The J gene is TRBJ1-2, the V gene TRBV6-1; TRBD1 might be the D (5 bases). This TCR was recovered from a woman aged 18-35 years in good health. As DNA, the CDR3 is TGTGCCAGCAGTCGTCGTGGCGCGGGACTCTCCCCTTATGGCTACACCTTC. Translation: CASSRRGAGLSPYGYTF.